One sample yielded the 21 T cell receptor beta chains listed below, sequenced in a study of T cell repertoires in ileal Crohn's disease. Sample time point: proximal margin of the surgical specimen (macroscopically non-inflamed). Data came from immunoSEQ multiplex PCR; TCRdb stores just in-frame clones and leaves some out. The sample yields some 6,900 clones, around 70% seen once. The sequencing input was ileal tissue. The receptors come from an adult with Crohn's disease.

This clone was detected only a few times. The chain employs TRBV18 and TRBJ2-2, with TRBD1 identical over 9 bases. This CDR3 has 15 residues. Germline CDR1 is KGHSH and CDR2 is LQKENI. With V trimmed by 3 bases and J by 3 bases, 2 bases remained unmatched. The CDR3 region is CASSPDRGDTGELFF. In DNA form, the CDR3 reads TGTGCCAGCTCACCGGACAGGGGTGACACCGGGGAGCTGTTTTTT.

This clone was picked up one time. J is TRBJ2-7 and V is TRBV19; 8 bases map to TRBD1. The CDR3 has 15 residues. The V segment lost 3 bases and the J segment 5 bases; nucleotides outside the gene matches: 9. Germline-derived CDR1 and CDR2 are LNHDA and SQIVND (reference sequence). The CDR3 coding sequence is TGTGCCAGTAGTATCGGGTACAGGGGGAGTAACGAGCAGTACTTC. This codes for CASSIGYRGSNEQYF.

This clone was seen only a few times. The rearrangement joins TRBV6-5 to TRBJ2-1, with 10 positions matching TRBD1. The CDR3 has 15 residues. With 5 bases clipped from V and 3 bases from J, the junction kept 4 bases outside the gene matches. Germline V gene data show CDR1 as MNHEY and CDR2 as SVGAGI. The CDR3 DNA follows: TGTGCCAGCAGTACCAGGACAGGGGGCTACAATGAGCAGTTCTTC. Translation: CASSTRTGGYNEQFF.

This chain connects TRBV29-1 to TRBJ1-1, with D possibly matching TRBD1 (5 bases). V lost 6 bases, J lost 1 base, and 9 bases lay in between. Germline CDR1 reads SQVTM; CDR2 reads ANQGSEA. There are 12 residues in the CDR3. Here the CDR3 reads CSVRTGNTEAFF. The CDR3 nucleotides read TGCAGCGTGAGAACAGGGAACACTGAAGCTTTCTTT.

The rearrangement links TRBV28 to TRBJ2-1, with TRBD1 identical over 7 bases. Germline values: CDR1 MDHEN, CDR2 SYDVKM. The ends lost 5 bases at V and 1 base at J; junction bases unmatched: 5. This CDR3 comprises 15 residues. In nucleotides, the CDR3 is TGTGCCAGCAGTGGGACAGACATATCCTACAATGAGCAGTTCTTC. It translates to CASSGTDISYNEQFF.

The chain combines TRBV6-6 with TRBJ1-2; D may be TRBD1 (5 bases). The CDR3 length is 13 residues. CDR1 MNHNY and CDR2 SVGAGI come from the germline V gene (reference sequence). The V and J ends lost 6 bases and 4 bases respectively, with 12 bases between them. CDR3 nucleotide sequence: TGTGCCAGCAGCCGGGACGGGGCCTATGGCTACACCTTC. This sequence encodes CASSRDGAYGYTF.

This clone is a singleton in its sample. This chain joins TRBV19 and TRBJ1-4; D gene unclear. Trimming shortened V by 3 bases and J by 4 bases, and 15 bases separated the two germline ends. There are 16 residues in the CDR3. Germline CDR1 reads LNHDA; CDR2 reads SQIVND (reference sequence). The DNA for the CDR3 is TGTGCCAGTAGTATCCTTCGGGCGGCTATTAATGAAAAACTGTTTTTT. Protein: CASSILRAAINEKLFF.

The rearrangement links TRBV19 to TRBJ2-3, with D possibly TRBD2 on 6 matching bases. This CDR3 contains 14 residues. Germline CDR1 reads LNHDA; CDR2 reads SQIVND (reference sequence). V dropped 5 bases and J dropped 2 bases, with 11 bases sitting between them. The CDR3 sequence: CASSWRDHTDTQYF. The CDR3 nucleotides read TGTGCCAGTAGTTGGCGGGATCACACAGATACGCAGTATTTT.

This clone occurred once. This chain links TRBV19 with TRBJ1-5; the match to TRBD1 covers 10 bases. Germline V gene sequence: CDR1 LNHDA, CDR2 SQIVND (reference sequence). V lost 3 bases, J lost 3 bases, and 5 bases stayed unmatched. The CDR3 consists of 16 residues. The CDR3 spells CASSIRDRGHNQPQHF. The CDR3 DNA sequence: TGTGCCAGTAGTATCCGAGACAGGGGGCACAATCAGCCCCAGCATTTT. Variable domain in full (rest from reference TRBV19 and TRBJ1-5): DGGITQSPKYLFRKEGQNVTLSCEQNLNHDAMYWYRQDPGQGLRLIYYSQIVNDFQKGDIAEGYSVSREKKESFPLTVTSAQKNPTAFYLCASSIRDRGHNQPQHFGDGTRLSIL.

The chain employs TRBV11-2 and TRBJ2-7; D is unclear. Germline V gene lookup returns CDR1 SGHAT and CDR2 FQNNGV. V lost 5 bases, J lost 3 bases, and 8 bases lay in between. CDR3 length: 12 amino acids. The CDR3 spells CASSPNRYEQYF. The CDR3 DNA reads as TGTGCCAGCAGCCCAAATCGCTACGAGCAGTACTTC.

The V and J genes are TRBV10-3 and TRBJ1-3; 11 bases fit TRBD1. Germline V gives CDR1 ENHRY, CDR2 SYGVKD. The CDR3 loop spans 13 amino acids. Trimming cost V 10 bases and J 6 bases; bases outside gene matches: 5. The CDR3 loop is CAKQGQGENTIYF. CDR3 sequence (DNA): TGTGCCAAGCAGGGACAGGGGGAAAACACCATATATTTT.

This clone has only one observation. The V gene is TRBV18, the J gene TRBJ2-3, with TRBD1 matching 7 bases. Germline CDR1 reads KGHSH; CDR2 reads LQKENI. With 4 bases clipped from V and 1 base from J, the junction kept 5 bases outside the gene matches. This CDR3 contains 15 residues. The CDR3 loop is CASSRVGQGTDTQYF. The CDR3 nucleotides read TGTGCCAGCTCACGTGTTGGACAGGGCACAGATACGCAGTATTTT.

V is TRBV29-1 and J is TRBJ2-2, with 12 bases matching TRBD1. Germline CDR1 is SQVTM and CDR2 is ANQGSEA. V lost 5 bases and J lost 7; bases outside the gene matches: 8. This CDR3 has 15 amino acids. DNA for the CDR3: TGCAGCGTTCGGGCGGGACAGGGGGCGTACGGGGAGCTGTTTTTT. Its translation is CSVRAGQGAYGELFF.

The chain joins TRBV11-2 to TRBJ1-2; 9 nucleotides agree with TRBD1. J lost 4 bases, V lost 5 bases, and 14 bases had no gene match. The germline V gene encodes CDR1 SGHAT and CDR2 FQNNGV. This CDR3 region has 17 residues. CDR3 residues: CASSLRPDRGGIYGYTF. As DNA, the CDR3 is TGTGCCAGCAGCCTCAGGCCGGACAGGGGTGGAATCTATGGCTACACCTTC.

J is TRBJ1-1 and V is TRBV5-4; tentative D call: TRBD1 (5 bases). Germline CDR1 is SGHNT and CDR2 is YYREEE (reference sequence). V lost 2 bases to trimming and J lost 1 base, with 9 bases between them. The CDR3 is 14 residues long. The CDR3 DNA is TGTGCCAGCAGCTTCCGCACAGGGAACACTGAAGCTTTCTTT. Protein: CASSFRTGNTEAFF.

This chain uses TRBV6-1 with TRBJ2-3; D is possibly TRBD1 or TRBD2 (5 bases each). Germline CDR1 and CDR2: MNHNS and SASEGT. Trimming removed 6 bases at V and 6 bases at J, with 16 bases between. There are 14 residues in the CDR3. The CDR3 DNA reads TGTGCCAGCAGACGCCGGGACGGACCGGATACGCAGTATTTT. The encoded protein is CASRRRDGPDTQYF.

The V and J genes are TRBV27 and TRBJ2-1, with unresolved D. The germline V and J ends were trimmed by 3 bases and 6 bases, with 12 bases remaining between them. The length of the CDR3 is 14 residues. The germline gives CDR1 MNHEY, CDR2 SMNVEV (reference sequence). The CDR3 region has the DNA TGTGCCAGCAGTTTTGCGACTTTAGGCAATGAGCAGTTCTTC. Amino acid sequence: CASSFATLGNEQFF.

In its sample, this clone is large. The rearrangement links TRBV5-1 to TRBJ2-7; D may be TRBD1 or TRBD2 (5 bases each). V was trimmed by 4 bases and J by 5 bases, leaving 13 bases between them. The CDR3 sequence is 13 residues long. The germline gives CDR1 SGHRS, CDR2 YFSETQ. The CDR3 here is CASSLRDADEQYF. As DNA, the CDR3 is TGCGCCAGCAGCCTCCGGGACGCAGACGAGCAGTACTTC.

The rearrangement links TRBV25-1 to TRBJ2-2; tentative D call: TRBD2 (5 bases). The CDR3 totals 16 residues. The V end was cut by 1 base, the J end by 5 bases, with 14 bases between. CDR1 is MGHDK and CDR2 is SYGVNS in the germline V gene. The CDR3 DNA reads TGTGCCAGCAGTGAATTGAGGGAAGTGGGGACCGGGGAGCTGTTTTTT. Translated, it gives CASSELREVGTGELFF.

This chain uses TRBV19 with TRBJ1-5; no firm D call. Germline V CDR1 and CDR2: LNHDA, SQIVND (reference sequence). This CDR3 spans 16 amino acids. V dropped 1 base and J dropped 3 bases, with 13 bases sitting between them. The CDR3 nucleotides are TGTGCCAGTAGTATAGGTACAGCCGGTCACAATCAGCCCCAGCATTTT. The encoded protein is CASSIGTAGHNQPQHF.

The gene calls are TRBV15 and TRBJ1-1; D gene unclear. CDR3 length: 14 residues. V lost 3 bases to trimming and J lost 7 bases, with 15 bases between them. CDR1 is LNHNV and CDR2 is YYDKDF in the germline V gene (reference sequence). For the CDR3, the DNA is TGTGCCACCAGCAGCGGAGAGGTGGGGATTGAAGCTTTCTTT. Protein product: CATSSGEVGIEAFF.